Each of the 31 T cell receptor beta chains below was sequenced from the same sample in a study of cytomegalovirus exposure and HLA in healthy donors. Primers included in the PCR were 60 Vbeta and 13 Jbeta primers. Only in-frame clones appear in the TCRdb table, and some are missing; sequencing was by immunoSEQ multiplex PCR. The sample records over 200,000 clones, approximately 82% being singletons. The sample was PBMCs. The receptors shown here come from a woman aged 40-49 years in good health and CMV-seronegative.

The rearrangement joins TRBV15 to TRBJ2-3; 8 positions match TRBD1. The trim removed 1 base at V and 3 bases at J, leaving 9 bases unmatched. The germline V gene has CDR1 LNHNV and CDR2 YYDKDF (reference sequence). The CDR3 length is 17 residues. This chain's CDR3 is CATSRGGAGGRTDTQYF. The CDR3 DNA reads as TGTGCCACCAGCAGAGGTGGGGCAGGGGGCAGAACAGATACGCAGTATTTT.

This clone was seen just once. The chain carries TRBV6-1 and TRBJ1-5, with D unclear. V shed 7 bases and J shed 11 bases, with 21 bases lying between them. Germline CDR1 reads MNHNS; CDR2 reads SASEGT. The CDR3 runs 14 residues. The CDR3 is CASTSRGGSGAQHF. The CDR3 nucleotides read TGTGCCAGCACTTCGCGCGGTGGCTCCGGGGCCCAGCATTTT.

The chain couples TRBV5-1 to TRBJ2-3; 8 bases match TRBD2. This CDR3 spans 20 amino acids. Germline values: CDR1 SGHRS, CDR2 YFSETQ. V lost 4 bases and J lost 0; bases outside the gene matches: 19. The CDR3 loop is CASSPSSGGPTTASTDTQYF. As DNA, the CDR3 is TGCGCCAGCAGCCCCTCGTCGGGGGGGCCGACAACCGCTAGCACAGATACGCAGTATTTT.

The chain uses TRBV30 and TRBJ2-7; 7 nucleotides match TRBD1. This CDR3 region has 17 residues. Trimming at V came to 1 base and at J to 0 bases, leaving 12 bases not matched to a gene. Germline V gene data show CDR1 as GTSNPN and CDR2 as SVGIG (reference sequence). The chain's CDR3 is CAWSGFSPRGYSYEQYF. The CDR3 bases are TGTGCCTGGAGTGGGTTTTCGCCCAGGGGGTACTCCTACGAGCAGTACTTC.

There are a few counts of this clone. The chain is built from TRBV30 and TRBJ2-7; a weak D match, TRBD2 (5 bases). The CDR3 is made up of 13 amino acids. Deletions cut 4 bases from V and 4 bases from J, with 14 bases between. CDR1 and CDR2 from the germline V gene are GTSNPN and SVGIG (reference sequence). CDR3 residues: CAWTYGTGYEQYF. The CDR3 DNA follows: TGTGCCTGGACCTACGGAACGGGGTACGAGCAGTACTTC.

The rearrangement joins TRBV6-5 to TRBJ2-5; 7 bases are a match to TRBD1. The end of the DNA is better explained by TRBJ2-7, so the J call may be wrong. The germline V gene has CDR1 MNHEY and CDR2 SVGAGI. This CDR3 comprises 15 residues. CDR3 sequence reads: CASSLYSTGPYEQYF. The DNA for the CDR3 is TGTGCCAGCAGCCTATATTCGACAGGGCCCTACGAGCAGTACTTC.

CDR3 sequence: CASSSPPAGLSYEQYF. The CDR3 DNA is TGTGCCAGCAGCTCCCCCCCAGCGGGGCTCTCCTACGAGCAGTACTTC. The rearrangement joins TRBV7-2 to TRBJ2-7; TRBD2 matches 7 bases. The CDR3 totals 16 residues. The trim removed 4 bases at V and 0 bases at J, leaving 9 bases unmatched. Germline V gene sequence: CDR1 SGHTA, CDR2 FQGNSA.

The chain is built from TRBV30 and TRBJ2-3, with 11 bases aligning to TRBD2. The CDR3 length is 16 residues. V was pared by 4 bases and J by 5 bases, with 11 bases of the junction left unmatched. Germline CDR1 reads GTSNPN; CDR2 reads SVGIG (reference sequence). The chain's CDR3 is CAWTLSSGGGGDTQYF. The CDR3 nucleotides are TGTGCCTGGACCCTCAGTAGCGGGGGGGGAGGAGATACGCAGTATTTT. Based on the CDR3 plus reference TRBV30 and TRBJ2-3, the full variable domain is SQTIHQWPATLVQPVGSPLSLECTVEGTSNPNLYWYRQAAGRGLQLLFYSVGIGQISSEVPQNLSASRPQDRQFILSSKKLLLSDSGFYLCAWTLSSGGGGDTQYFGPGTRLTVL.

The gene calls are TRBV7-9 and TRBJ2-5, with D unresolved. V was trimmed by 6 bases and J by 0 bases, leaving 5 bases between them. The CDR3 runs to 12 residues. In germline, CDR1 is SEHNR, CDR2 FQNEAQ (reference sequence). The CDR3 coding sequence is TGTGCCAGCAGTCGGGACCAAGAGACCCAGTACTTC. Translated: CASSRDQETQYF.

With regard to this clone: Different DNA sequences within this sample yield the same CDR3. The chain uses TRBV7-2 and TRBJ1-5; maybe TRBD1 (6 bases). CDR1 and CDR2 (germline): SGHTA, FQGNSA. Trimming stripped 4 bases from V and 1 base from J, with 8 bases between. The CDR3 consists of 14 residues. CDR3 protein: CASSWDTSNQPQHF. In DNA form, the CDR3 reads TGTGCCAGCAGCTGGGACACGAGCAATCAGCCCCAGCATTTT.

The rearrangement links TRBV4-1 to TRBJ2-1; TRBD2 matches at 7 bases. The J segment lost 8 bases and the V segment lost 3 bases, leaving 4 bases of the junction unmatched. There are 13 residues in the CDR3. Germline CDR1 MGHRA, CDR2 YSYEKL. The CDR3 DNA reads as TGCGCCAGCAGCCATCATGGGGGGGATGAGCAGTTCTTC. Amino acid sequence: CASSHHGGDEQFF.

The chain is built from TRBV30 and TRBJ2-7, with 7 bases that match TRBD1. J was trimmed by 3 bases and V by 7 bases; bases with no gene match: 6. Per the germline V gene, CDR1 is GTSNPN and CDR2 is SVGIG (reference sequence). There are 12 residues in the CDR3. Written as DNA, the CDR3 is TGTGCCTATTCGGACAGGCTCTACGAGCAGTACTTC. Translated: CAYSDRLYEQYF.

Worth noting for this clone: Compared with germline, one end of the junction differs, possibly owing to a read error. The V and J genes are TRBV7-7 and TRBJ2-5; the D gene is possibly TRBD2 (5 bases). The CDR3 runs to 13 residues. Germline lookup yields CDR1 SSHAT and CDR2 FNYEAQ (reference sequence). The CDR3 is CASSPREGETQYF. The CDR3, as DNA: TGTGCTAGCAGCCCTAGAGAGGGAGAGACCCAGTACTTC.

The chain joins TRBV11-2 to TRBJ2-5, with TRBD1 matching 9 bases. Losses at the gene ends were 4 bases for V and 4 bases for J; bases not matched to a gene: 4. Germline V gene data show CDR1 as SGHAT and CDR2 as FQNNGV. The CDR3 sequence is 14 residues long. In nucleotides, the CDR3 is TGTGCCAGCAGCTGGGGACAGGGCCGAGAGACCCAGTACTTC. This sequence encodes CASSWGQGRETQYF.

This rearrangement joins TRBV30 to TRBJ1-6; D is undetermined. V was shortened by 1 base and J by 7 bases, with 8 bases between the two germline ends. This CDR3 has 13 residues. Germline-derived CDR1 and CDR2 are GTSNPN and SVGIG (reference sequence). The CDR3 is CAWSEATNSPLHF. The CDR3 DNA reads TGTGCCTGGAGTGAAGCCACCAATTCACCCCTCCACTTT.

The chain uses TRBV18 and TRBJ1-5; D possibly corresponds to TRBD1 (5 bases). The ends were cut back, 1 base at V and 0 bases at J, with 13 bases in the middle. Germline CDR1 KGHSH, CDR2 LQKENI. The CDR3 totals 17 residues. The CDR3 spells CASSPLGTQDSNQPQHF. The CDR3 coding sequence is TGTGCCAGCTCACCACTCGGGACTCAAGATAGCAATCAGCCCCAGCATTTT. The full variable domain, with the rest looked up from reference TRBV18 and TRBJ1-5, is NAGVMQNPRHLVRRRGQEARLRCSPMKGHSHVYWYRQLPEEGLKFMVYLQKENIIDESGMPKERFSAEFPKEGPSILRIQQVVRGDSAAYFCASSPLGTQDSNQPQHFGDGTRLSIL.

The sample holds one count of this clone. The chain couples TRBV5-4 to TRBJ1-5; the D is unclear. Germline CDR1 is SGHNT and CDR2 is YYREEE (reference sequence). The V gene lost 9 bases and the J gene lost 0 bases, with 13 bases spanning the gap. There are 14 residues in the CDR3. The CDR3 nucleotides read TGTGCCACCAAGCGGGCAGATAGCAATCAGCCCCAGCATTTT. This gives the protein CATKRADSNQPQHF.

The chain joins TRBV5-1 to TRBJ2-2; a possible D gene is TRBD1 (6 bases). CDR1 is SGHRS, CDR2 YFSETQ, per germline. V was shortened by 3 bases and J by 6 bases, with 15 bases between the two germline ends. This CDR3 contains 15 residues. Written as DNA, the CDR3 is TGCGCCAGCAGCTCCGGGCCTCAGGGGCCCGGGGAGCTGTTTTTT. Its protein product is CASSSGPQGPGELFF.

The chain carries TRBV25-1 and TRBJ2-1; D is possibly TRBD1 (6 bases). The length of the CDR3 is 14 residues. CDR1 and CDR2 (germline): MGHDK, SYGVNS. The V and J ends lost 4 bases and 6 bases respectively, with 13 bases between them. The CDR3 sequence: CASSGIRQANEQFF. DNA for the CDR3: TGTGCCAGCAGTGGGATAAGACAGGCCAATGAGCAGTTCTTC. Using reference TRBV25-1 and TRBJ2-1 for the parts outside the CDR3, the full variable domain is EADIYQTPRYLVIGTGKKITLECSQTMGHDKMYWYQQDPGMELHLIHYSYGVNSTEKGDLSSESTVSRIRTEHFPLTLESARPSHTSQYLCASSGIRQANEQFFGPGTRLTVL.

With regard to this clone: At one boundary the junction diverges from the germline segment, which might be a read error. Other nucleotide sequences in the sample specify the same CDR3. V usage is TRBV5-4 and J usage is TRBJ2-2; TRBD1 is a possible D gene (6 bases). Per the germline V gene, CDR1 is SGHNT and CDR2 is YYREEE (reference sequence). The CDR3 covers 14 residues. The CDR3 loop is CASSLDSNTGELFF. The CDR3 bases are TGCGCCAGCAGCTTGGACAGCAACACCGGGGAGCTGTTTTTT.

This clone was seen a handful of times. The gene calls are TRBV5-1 and TRBJ1-1; no clear D gene. Between the trimmed V and J ends, which lost 0 bases and 8 bases, there was a span of 14 bases. The CDR3 extends over 14 amino acids. Germline V gene sequence: CDR1 SGHRS, CDR2 YFSETQ. For the CDR3, the DNA is TGCGCCAGCAGCTTGGGATTTGGAAACAGCGAAGCTTTCTTT. Translating it yields CASSLGFGNSEAFF.

This chain connects TRBV6-6 to TRBJ1-6; 9 bases fit TRBD1. CDR1 is MNHNY and CDR2 is SVGAGI in the germline V gene (reference sequence). This CDR3 comprises 15 residues. The junction had 2 bases not matched to a gene; V was cut back by 2 bases and J by 6 bases. CDR3 DNA sequence: TGTGCCAGCAGTTACGCGGGACAGGGTAATTCACCCCTCCACTTT. This gives the protein CASSYAGQGNSPLHF.

There are a few counts of this clone. The chain joins TRBV11-2 to TRBJ1-5; perhaps TRBD1 as D (5 bases). The CDR3 consists of 15 residues. The germline gives CDR1 SGHAT, CDR2 FQNNGV. V shed 4 bases and J shed 9 bases, with 19 bases lying between them. CDR3 sequence (DNA): TGTGCCAGCAGCTCCTCCGGGACGGGAGCAGGGCCCCAGCATTTT. Protein sequence: CASSSSGTGAGPQHF.

This clone has only one observation. The rearrangement uses TRBV7-9 and TRBJ1-2, with 7 positions matching TRBD1. V was clipped by 1 base and J by 0 bases; unmatched bases: 2. Per germline, CDR1 SEHNR and CDR2 FQNEAQ (reference sequence). The CDR3 is 15 amino acids. The CDR3 loop reads CASSLGQGTNYGYTF. Here the CDR3 DNA reads TGTGCCAGCAGCTTAGGACAGGGAACTAACTATGGCTACACCTTC.

The chain uses TRBV6-1 and TRBJ2-7, with TRBD1 as a possible D gene (6 bases). Trimming took off 10 bases at V and 3 bases at J, with 16 bases between the two ends. The CDR3 is made up of 13 amino acids. The germline gives CDR1 MNHNS, CDR2 SASEGT. CDR3 residues: CATWKLDSYEQYF. CDR3 nucleotide sequence: TGTGCCACCTGGAAACTGGACAGCTACGAGCAGTACTTC.

The V gene is TRBV30, the J gene TRBJ2-5, with TRBD2 matching 7 bases. Germline V gene sequence: CDR1 GTSNPN, CDR2 SVGIG (reference sequence). This CDR3 has 14 residues. After removal of 6 bases from V and 4 bases from J, the junction contained 11 bases not matched to a gene. CDR3: CACPLGGSRETQYF. CDR3 nucleotides: TGTGCCTGCCCCCTGGGAGGGTCTCGAGAGACCCAGTACTTC.

The chain couples TRBV5-1 to TRBJ2-5, with 11 bases identical to TRBD1. The CDR3 has 15 amino acids. Germline values: CDR1 SGHRS, CDR2 YFSETQ. V was pared by 4 bases and J by 5 bases, with 7 bases of the junction left unmatched. The DNA for the CDR3 is TGCGCCAGCAGCGCGGGACAGGGGGGTCCTGAGACCCAGTACTTC. Its protein is CASSAGQGGPETQYF.

The rearrangement uses TRBV19 and TRBJ2-3; the D gene is possibly TRBD1 (6 bases). Germline V CDR1 and CDR2: LNHDA, SQIVND (reference sequence). This CDR3 is 15 amino acids long. Trimming removed 3 bases from V and 1 base from J, with 11 bases in between. CDR3 in amino acids: CASSILEGGTDTQYF. The CDR3 bases are TGTGCCAGTAGTATCCTCGAGGGGGGCACAGATACGCAGTATTTT.

CDR3 coding DNA: TGTGCCAGCAGACCGGACGGGCTAGCGGGGGCCCCGTACCAAGAGACCCAGTACTTC. Translating gives CASRPDGLAGAPYQETQYF. The rearrangement links TRBV14 to TRBJ2-5; 10 bases are shared with TRBD2. This CDR3 is 19 amino acids long. V lost 6 bases and J lost 0; bases outside the gene matches: 16. The V gene's germline CDR1 is SGHDN and CDR2 FVKESK.

This chain connects TRBV2 to TRBJ1-6; no reliable D call. The germline V and J ends were trimmed by 9 bases and 8 bases, with 20 bases remaining between them. Germline CDR1 and CDR2: SNHLY and FYNNEI. This CDR3 spans 15 amino acids. CDR3 nucleotide sequence: TGTGCCAGAAAGGCGGGTCCCAGGTCTGATTCACCCCTCCACTTT. This gives the protein CARKAGPRSDSPLHF. The variable domain in full, completed from reference TRBV2 and TRBJ1-6, reads EPEVTQTPSHQVTQMGQEVILRCVPISNHLYFYWYRQILGQKVEFLVSFYNNEISEKSEIFDDQFSVERPDGSNFTLKIRSTKLEDSAMYFCARKAGPRSDSPLHFGNGTRLTVT.

There are a few counts of this clone. The J gene is TRBJ1-1, the V gene TRBV10-3; D remains ambiguous. V lost 5 bases and J 6 bases, leaving 16 bases between the germline ends. CDR1 and CDR2 (germline): ENHRY, SYGVKD. The CDR3 loop spans 14 amino acids. The CDR3 nucleotides read TGTGCCATCAGTCCCTTGGGGAGGGCCGCTGAAGCTTTCTTT. Its translation: CAISPLGRAAEAFF.